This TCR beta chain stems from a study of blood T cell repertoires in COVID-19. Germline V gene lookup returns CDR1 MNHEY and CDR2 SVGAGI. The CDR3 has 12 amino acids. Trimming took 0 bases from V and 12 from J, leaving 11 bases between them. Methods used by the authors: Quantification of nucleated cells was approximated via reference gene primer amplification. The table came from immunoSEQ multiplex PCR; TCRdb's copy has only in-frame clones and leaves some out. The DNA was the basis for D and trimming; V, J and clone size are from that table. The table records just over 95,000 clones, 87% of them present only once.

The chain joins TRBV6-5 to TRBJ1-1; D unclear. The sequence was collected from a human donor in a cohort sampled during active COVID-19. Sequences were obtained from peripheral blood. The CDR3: CASSYSSGNTFF. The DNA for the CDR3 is TGTGCCAGCAGTTACTCATCAGGTAATACTTTCTTT.